Listed below are T cell receptor beta chains from one sample, sequenced in a study of cytomegalovirus exposure and HLA in healthy donors. Assay used: immunoSEQ multiplex PCR; TCRdb lists only in-frame clones, some missing. Here the sample table reports approximately 120,000 clones. The sequenced sample consisted of PBMCs. The receptors derive from a woman aged 60-75 years in good health and CMV-seronegative. Both conserved end residues are part of each CDR3. Each record gives: J gene, D gene, V gene, CDR3 protein, CDR3 DNA. A D gene is named only where the DNA matches it firmly.

TRBJ1-1	-	TRBV5-4	CASSLAQGEAFF	TGTGCCAGCAGCTTGGCTCAGGGTGAAGCTTTCTTT
TRBJ2-1	TRBD2	TRBV11-3	CASSLDPWAGETSEQFF	TGTGCCAGCAGCTTAGACCCCTGGGCGGGAGAAACTAGTGAGCAGTTCTTC
TRBJ2-3	-	TRBV7-8	CASSLAPGDTDTQYF	TGTGCCAGCAGCTTAGCGCCGGGAGACACAGATACGCAGTATTTT
TRBJ2-2	-	TRBV7-6	CASSSGTKGNPGELFF	TGTGCCAGCAGCTCCGGGACAAAAGGGAACCCCGGGGAGCTGTTTTTT
TRBJ2-7	-	TRBV28	CASSLQVKQYF	TGTGCCAGCAGTTTACAGGTCAAGCAGTACTTC
TRBJ2-3	-	TRBV2	CASQGHPKVGDTQYF	TGTGCCAGCCAGGGACACCCGAAGGTGGGAGATACGCAGTATTTT
TRBJ2-3	-	TRBV18	CASSPRVSSTDTQYF	TGTGCCAGCTCACCCAGGGTTTCTAGCACAGATACGCAGTATTTT
TRBJ2-7	TRBD1	TRBV29-1	CSVGDREREQYF	TGCAGCGTGGGGGACAGGGAGCGCGAGCAGTACTTC
TRBJ1-1	-	TRBV20-1	CSARDQTEAFF	TGCAGTGCTAGAGATCAGACTGAAGCTTTCTTT
TRBJ1-2	TRBD1	TRBV28	CASSGTGFYTF	TGTGCCAGCAGTGGGACAGGCTTCTACACCTTC
TRBJ1-1	-	TRBV7-9	CASSLGTENTEAFF	TGTGCCAGCAGCTTAGGGACAGAAAACACTGAAGCTTTCTTT
TRBJ2-7	-	TRBV10-3	CAITMDSSYEQYF	TGTGCCATCACTATGGACAGTTCCTACGAGCAGTACTTC
TRBJ1-4	-	TRBV30	CAWTGRGRVNEKLFF	TGTGCCTGGACCGGAAGGGGCAGGGTGAATGAAAAACTGTTTTTT
TRBJ1-1	-	TRBV12-5	CASGLVRGRANTEAFF	TGTGCTAGTGGTTTGGTACGAGGCAGGGCGAACACTGAAGCTTTCTTT
TRBJ1-5	-	TRBV2	CASKVEGGYYQPQHF	TGTGCCAGCAAAGTGGAGGGAGGGTATTATCAGCCCCAGCATTTT
TRBJ2-3	TRBD1	TRBV9	CASSGTGNAVSTDTQYF	TGTGCCAGCAGCGGGACAGGGAACGCCGTTAGCACAGATACGCAGTATTTT
TRBJ1-4	-	TRBV18	CASSPPGGPSTNEKLFF	TGTGCCAGCTCACCCCCGGGTGGTCCCTCAACTAATGAAAAACTGTTTTTT
TRBJ1-2	TRBD1	TRBV4-1	CASSQVADRVYGYTF	TGCGCCAGCAGCCAAGTGGCCGACAGGGTCTATGGCTACACCTTC
TRBJ2-2	TRBD1	TRBV28	CASPPKGTVTGELFF	TGTGCCAGCCCCCCAAAAGGGACAGTGACCGGGGAGCTGTTTTTT
TRBJ1-6	TRBD1	TRBV6-5	CASSNGQGRSPLHF	TGTGCCAGCAGCAACGGACAGGGGCGGTCACCCCTCCACTTT
TRBJ1-6	TRBD1	TRBV11-2	CASSGGQFRSPLHF	TGTGCCAGCAGCGGGGGACAGTTCAGGTCACCCCTCCACTTT
TRBJ1-1	-	TRBV6-5	CASSYRGQGGTEAFF	TGTGCCAGCAGTTACCGAGGACAAGGCGGCACTGAAGCTTTCTTT
TRBJ2-5	-	TRBV5-6	CASSIGNNQETQYF	TGTGCCAGCAGTATCGGGAACAACCAAGAGACCCAGTACTTC
TRBJ2-2	-	TRBV19	CASSMAYTTGELFF	TGTGCCAGTAGTATGGCATACACCACCGGGGAGCTGTTTTTT
TRBJ2-3	-	TRBV11-2	CASSLDRVTDTQYF	TGTGCCAGCAGCTTAGACAGGGTCACAGATACGCAGTATTTT
TRBJ2-2	-	TRBV11-3	CASSSGRGGPGELFF	TGTGCCAGCAGCTCCGGTCGGGGTGGTCCCGGGGAGCTGTTTTTT
TRBJ2-2	TRBD1	TRBV2	CASSPDRGRGTGELFF	TGTGCCAGCAGCCCGGACAGGGGACGCGGGACCGGGGAGCTGTTTTTT
TRBJ1-1	-	TRBV28	CASSLLTEAFF	TGTGCCAGCAGTTTATTGACAGAAGCTTTCTTT
TRBJ1-5	TRBD1	TRBV18	CASSPSGQGMWSNQPQHF	TGTGCCAGCTCACCCTCGGGACAGGGGATGTGGAGCAATCAGCCCCAGCATTTT